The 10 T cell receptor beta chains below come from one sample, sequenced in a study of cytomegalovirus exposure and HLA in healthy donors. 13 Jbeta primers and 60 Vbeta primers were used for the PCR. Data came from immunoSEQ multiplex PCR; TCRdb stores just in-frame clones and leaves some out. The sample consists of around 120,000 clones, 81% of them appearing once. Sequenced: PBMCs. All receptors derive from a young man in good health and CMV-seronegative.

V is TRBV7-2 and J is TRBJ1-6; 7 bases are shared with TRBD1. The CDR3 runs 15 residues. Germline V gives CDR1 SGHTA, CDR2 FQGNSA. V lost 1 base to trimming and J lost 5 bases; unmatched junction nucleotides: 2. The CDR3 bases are TGTGCCAGCAGCTTAGAAGGGGGCAATAATTCACCCCTCCACTTT. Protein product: CASSLEGGNNSPLHF.

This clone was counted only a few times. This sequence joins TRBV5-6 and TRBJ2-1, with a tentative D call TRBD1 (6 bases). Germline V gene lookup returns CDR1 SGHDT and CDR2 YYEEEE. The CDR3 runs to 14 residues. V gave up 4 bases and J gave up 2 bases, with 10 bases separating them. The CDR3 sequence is CASSTGTTYNEQFF. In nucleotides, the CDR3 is TGTGCCAGCAGCACAGGGACAACCTACAATGAGCAGTTCTTC.

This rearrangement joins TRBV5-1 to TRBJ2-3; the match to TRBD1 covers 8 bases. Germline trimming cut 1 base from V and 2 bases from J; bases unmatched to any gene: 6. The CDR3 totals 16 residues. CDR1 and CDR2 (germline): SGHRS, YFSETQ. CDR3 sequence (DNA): TGCGCCAGCAGCTTGCTGGCAGGGGGCTTCACAGATACGCAGTATTTT. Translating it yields CASSLLAGGFTDTQYF.

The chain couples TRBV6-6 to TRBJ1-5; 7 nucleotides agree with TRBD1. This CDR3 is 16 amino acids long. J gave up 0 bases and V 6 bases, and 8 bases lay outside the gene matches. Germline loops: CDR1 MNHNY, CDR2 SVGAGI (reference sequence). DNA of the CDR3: TGTGCCAGCAGGTATAAAGGGGGCGGTAGCAATCAGCCCCAGCATTTT. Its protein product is CASRYKGGGSNQPQHF.

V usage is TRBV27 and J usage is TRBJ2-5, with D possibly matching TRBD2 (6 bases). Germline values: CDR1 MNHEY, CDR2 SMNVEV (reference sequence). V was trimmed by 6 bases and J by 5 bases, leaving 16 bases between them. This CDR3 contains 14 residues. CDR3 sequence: CASSRLGGGETQYF. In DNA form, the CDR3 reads TGTGCCAGCAGCCGACTGGGAGGCGGGGAGACCCAGTACTTC.

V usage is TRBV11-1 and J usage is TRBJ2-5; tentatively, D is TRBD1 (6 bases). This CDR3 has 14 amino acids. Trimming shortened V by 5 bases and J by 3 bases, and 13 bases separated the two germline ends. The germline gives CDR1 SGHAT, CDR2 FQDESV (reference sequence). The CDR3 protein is CASSADRSKETQYF. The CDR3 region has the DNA TGTGCCAGCAGCGCGGACAGATCTAAAGAGACCCAGTACTTC.

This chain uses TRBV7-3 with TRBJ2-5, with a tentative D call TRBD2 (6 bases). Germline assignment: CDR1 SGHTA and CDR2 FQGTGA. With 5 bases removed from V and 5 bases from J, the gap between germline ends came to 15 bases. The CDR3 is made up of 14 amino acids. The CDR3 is CASSPGIRGETQYF. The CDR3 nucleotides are TGTGCCAGCAGCCCCGGGATTCGGGGGGAGACCCAGTACTTC.

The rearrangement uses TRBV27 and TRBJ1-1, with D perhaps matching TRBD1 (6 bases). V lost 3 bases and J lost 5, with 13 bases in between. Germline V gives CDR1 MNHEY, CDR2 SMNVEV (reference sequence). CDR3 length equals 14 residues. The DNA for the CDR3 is TGTGCCAGCAGTTTCACGTGGACAGAGACTGAAGCTTTCTTT. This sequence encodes CASSFTWTETEAFF.

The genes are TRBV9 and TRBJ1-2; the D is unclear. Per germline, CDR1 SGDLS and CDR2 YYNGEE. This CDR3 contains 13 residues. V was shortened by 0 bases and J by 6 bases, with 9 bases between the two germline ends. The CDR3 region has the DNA TGTGCCAGCAGCGTAGAGCGCAACCATGGCTACACCTTC. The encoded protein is CASSVERNHGYTF.

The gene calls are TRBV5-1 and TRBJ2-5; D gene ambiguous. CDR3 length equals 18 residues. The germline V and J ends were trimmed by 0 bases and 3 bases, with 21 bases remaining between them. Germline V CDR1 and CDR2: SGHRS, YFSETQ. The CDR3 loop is CASSLVKASVQIKETQYF. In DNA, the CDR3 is TGCGCCAGCAGCTTGGTAAAGGCGTCTGTACAGATCAAAGAGACCCAGTACTTC.